This is a list of T cell receptor beta chains from one sample in a study of glioma-infiltrating T cells. TCRdb independently ran MiXCR on the multiplex PCR reads; one entry per CDR3 protein. The sample contains fewer than 500,000 distinct CDR3 sequences, roughly two fifths of which appear only once. The specimen was glioma tissue, nonneoplastic brain tissue, or PBMCs (not recorded which). The origin of the receptors is a human donor with low-grade glioma or glioblastoma, undergoing nonglioma brain surgery, or in good health (not recorded which). Each CDR3 is given with its conserved first and last residue. A D gene is named only where the DNA matches it firmly. The size entry is marked missing in some rows and otherwise reads once, few, many or a size class.

j_call,v_call,clone_size,d_call,cdr3_length,cdr3_nt,cdr3_aa
TRBJ1-4,TRBV4-3,.,.,15,TGCGCCAGCAGCCAAAGGGACACTCCTTGGGAAAAACTGTTTTTT,CASSQRDTPWEKLFF
TRBJ1-4,TRBV3-1,.,.,18,TGTGCCAGCAGCCAAGGGAAAGGGGGAGCCGGTATTAGTGAAAAACTGTTTTTT,CASSQGKGGAGISEKLFF
TRBJ1-5,TRBV7-2,.,.,15,TGTGCCAGCAGCTTAGCTAGGGTGGGAAATCAGCCCCAGCATTTT,CASSLARVGNQPQHF
TRBJ2-1,TRBV6-6,many,TRBD2,17,TGTGCCAGCAGTTACTCGAGGCTAGCGGGAGCCGGTAATGAGCAGTTCTTC,CASSYSRLAGAGNEQFF
TRBJ2-5,TRBV4-2,.,TRBD1,15,TGTGCCAGCAGCCAAGATTTGATACAGGGGAAGACCCAGTACTTC,CASSQDLIQGKTQYF
TRBJ2-1,TRBV19,few,.,13,TGTGCCAGTAGTATTCTCGGGACACCTGAGCAGTTCTTC,CASSILGTPEQFF
TRBJ2-1,TRBV10-3,.,.,13,TGTGCCAGCATTCCTAGCTCCTACAATGAGCAGTTCTTC,CASIPSSYNEQFF
TRBJ2-1,TRBV5-1,few,.,14,TGCGCCAGCAGCTTGTTAGGGGCGGGAAAGGAGCAGTTCTTC,CASSLLGAGKEQFF
TRBJ2-3,TRBV7-2,many,.,14,TGTGCCAGCAGCCTATGGTCCCAGGCTGATACGCAGTATTTT,CASSLWSQADTQYF
TRBJ2-7,TRBV20-1,few,.,14,TGCAGTGCTAGCTGGCAGGGTTTTCTCTACGAGCAGTACTTC,CSASWQGFLYEQYF
TRBJ2-7,TRBV20-1,.,TRBD1,14,TGCAGTGCGATACCTGAGACAGGGGGTAACGAGCAGTACTTC,CSAIPETGGNEQYF
TRBJ2-7,TRBV2,.,TRBD2,15,TGTGCCAGCAGTCCGGGGACTAGCGGGAGCCACGAGCAGTACTTC,CASSPGTSGSHEQYF
TRBJ2-3,TRBV4-2,many,TRBD2,13,TGTGCCAGCAGCCCAGGGACTACCCATACGCAGTATTTT,CASSPGTTHTQYF
TRBJ2-5,TRBV28,many,.,15,TGTGCCAGCAGTTTGACGTGGAGGTGGGAAGAGACCCAGTACTTC,CASSLTWRWEETQYF
TRBJ1-1,TRBV7-9,.,.,13,TGTGCCAGCAGCTTAGGGAGGATCTCTGAAGCTTTCTTT,CASSLGRISEAFF
TRBJ1-1,TRBV29-1,.,.,11,TGCAGTTCAGCGGGAGCGTCTGAAGCTTTCTTT,CSSAGASEAFF
TRBJ1-2,TRBV7-9,.,.,16,TGTGCCAGCAGCTCCCGGTGGGATTCCCCTAACTATGGCTACACCTTC,CASSSRWDSPNYGYTF